This TCR beta chain was sequenced in a study of HIV-infected patients and healthy controls. This clonotype was detected only a few times. The germline V gene encodes CDR1 KGHDR and CDR2 SFDVKD. Trimming pared 3 bases from V and 0 bases from J, leaving 10 bases between. The CDR3 contains 15 residues. Alpha and beta constant-region primers primed reverse transcription of about 500 ng RNA. Separate chain-specific third strand synthesis with multiplexing indices produced the alpha and beta libraries. Each cDNA molecule was barcoded, and a single primer pair amplified each chain. Ligation attached cDNA to a 5' RACE adapter that carried a random hexamer and SP2 site. Second strand synthesis was primed from the SP2 site. One entry per CDR3 protein, called by TCRdb with MiXCR from the 5' RACE reads. Among about 18,000 distinct CDR3 sequences listed, about a tenth were seen once. Whole blood was used without fractionation, so all unsorted peripheral T cells were included.

The receptor was isolated from an adult in good health. The chain links TRBV24-1 to TRBJ1-1; unclear D gene. The sample taken for sequencing was blood. In DNA form, the CDR3 reads TGTGCCACCAGTGATGGGAGGGCCCTGAACACTGAAGCTTTCTTT. It specifies CATSDGRALNTEAFF.